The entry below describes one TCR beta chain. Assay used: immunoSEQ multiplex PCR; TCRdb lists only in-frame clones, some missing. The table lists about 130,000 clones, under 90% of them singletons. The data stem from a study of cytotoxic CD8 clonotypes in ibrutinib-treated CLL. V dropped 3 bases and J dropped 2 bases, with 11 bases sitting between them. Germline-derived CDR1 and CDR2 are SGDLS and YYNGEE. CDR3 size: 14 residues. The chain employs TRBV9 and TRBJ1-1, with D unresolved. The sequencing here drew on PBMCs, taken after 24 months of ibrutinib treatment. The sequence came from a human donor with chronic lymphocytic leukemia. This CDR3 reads CASSALHQNTEAFF. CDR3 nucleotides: TGTGCCAGCAGCGCCCTCCATCAAAACACTGAAGCTTTCTTT.